This T cell receptor beta chain was sequenced in a study of CD8 T cells in Susac syndrome. Study-level findings and limits: The study's TCR sequencing and HLA analysis drew on a certain number of individuals. That number was acknowledged as relatively small.

This CDR3 has 12 amino acids. From germline, CDR1 is KGHDR and CDR2 SFDVKD. The trim removed 6 bases at V and 16 bases at J, leaving 6 bases unmatched. On this clonotype itself: Its antigen is currently unknown.

A quantity of about 0.45 to 1 ug RNA underwent reverse transcription using random hexamers. The amplification used immunoSEQ multiplex PCR on TCR beta CDR3; it spanned 54 Vbeta and 13 Jbeta. TCRdb re-analysed the immunoSEQ multiplex PCR reads in MiXCR, keeping a single row per CDR3 protein. The sample records about 300,000 distinct CDR3 sequences, about 88% being singletons. Bulk CD8+ and CD4+ cells came from magnetic negative isolation; CD8+ TEMRA by FACS. The chain combines TRBV24-1 with TRBJ1-5, with 12 bases identical to TRBD1. The TCR comes from a human donor with multiple sclerosis. The material sequenced was CD8+ T cells from PBMCs. The chain's CDR3 is CATSPGTGGLHF. The CDR3 region has the DNA TGTGCCACCAGTCCTGGGACAGGGGGCCTACATTTT.